These T cell receptor beta chains were read from a single sample in a study of CD8 T cells in Susac syndrome. TCRdb itself ran the immunoSEQ multiplex PCR reads through MiXCR, one entry per CDR3 protein. The repertoire holds roughly 140,000 distinct CDR3 sequences, with 85% to 95% as singletons. Specimen: CD8+ T cells from PBMCs. The receptors originated from a human donor in good health. The CDR3 runs from the conserved cysteine through the conserved F or W. The D gene is left open where the match is weak. Rows may omit the clone size; those that give it use once, few, many or a size class.

TRBV9	.	.	TRBJ2-7	CASSARSSSYEQYF	TGTGCCAGCAGCGCCCGCTCAAGCTCCTACGAGCAGTACTTC
TRBV20-1	.	TRBD1	TRBJ2-1	CSAQPGGSYNEQFF	TGCAGTGCTCAACCAGGGGGCTCCTACAATGAGCAGTTCTTC
TRBV27	.	.	TRBJ2-1	CASSPGLETYNEQFF	TGTGCCAGCAGTCCGGGACTTGAAACCTACAATGAGCAGTTCTTC
TRBV5-6	few	.	TRBJ2-3	CASSFGSSTDTQYF	TGTGCCAGCAGCTTCGGCTCTAGCACAGATACGCAGTATTTT
TRBV9	.	TRBD2	TRBJ2-7	CASSASGRASQYF	TGTGCCAGCAGCGCAAGCGGGAGGGCCTCGCAGTACTTC
TRBV4-3	.	.	TRBJ2-1	CASSQDGSEQFF	TGCGCCAGCAGCCAAGATGGGAGTGAGCAGTTCTTC
TRBV9	.	TRBD2	TRBJ2-1	CASSVERENYNEQFF	TGTGCCAGCAGCGTAGAGCGGGAGAACTACAATGAGCAGTTCTTC
TRBV19	.	TRBD2	TRBJ2-1	CASSYGTSNEQFF	TGTGCCAGTAGTTACGGGACTAGCAATGAGCAGTTCTTC
TRBV12-3/TRBV12-4	.	TRBD1	TRBJ2-7	CASSLRDSSYEQYF	TGTGCCAGCAGTCTCCGGGACAGCTCCTACGAGCAGTACTTC
TRBV29-1	.	.	TRBJ1-2	CSVDLSGYTF	TGCAGCGTGGATCTTTCTGGCTACACCTTC
TRBV14	.	.	TRBJ2-5	CASTLSPRRETQYF	TGTGCCAGCACCCTCAGTCCTCGCCGAGAGACCCAGTACTTC
TRBV6-2/TRBV6-3	.	.	TRBJ2-5	CASSPPEGENQETQYF	TGTGCCAGCAGTCCCCCCGAGGGGGAGAACCAAGAGACCCAGTACTTC
TRBV7-2	.	.	TRBJ2-7	CASSRGENEQYF	TGTGCCAGCAGCCGGGGTGAGAACGAGCAGTACTTC
TRBV27	.	TRBD1	TRBJ2-7	CASSLSSGGSEQYF	TGTGCCAGCAGTTTATCATCAGGGGGAAGTGAGCAGTACTTC
TRBV3-1	.	TRBD2	TRBJ2-7	CASSQLAGPYEQYF	TGTGCCAGCAGCCAGCTAGCGGGTCCCTACGAGCAGTACTTC
TRBV25-1	once	TRBD2	TRBJ2-1	CASSGGREASYNEQFF	TGTGCCAGCAGTGGCGGGAGGGAGGCCTCCTACAATGAGCAGTTCTTC
TRBV5-6	.	.	TRBJ2-5	CASSIPDVQETQYF	TGTGCCAGCAGCATCCCGGACGTCCAAGAGACCCAGTACTTC
TRBV29-1	.	TRBD2	TRBJ2-2	CSVRGGDYRGLTGELFF	TGCAGCGTCCGGGGGGGCGATTATCGGGGCCTCACCGGGGAGCTGTTTTTT
TRBV7-8	.	TRBD1	TRBJ2-7	CASSGEDRARLYEQYF	TGTGCCAGCAGCGGAGAAGACAGGGCCCGTCTCTACGAGCAGTACTTC
TRBV15	.	.	TRBJ1-3	CATSRGQGKSGNTIYF	TGTGCCACCAGCAGAGGCCAGGGGAAAAGTGGAAACACCATATATTTT
TRBV29-1	.	.	TRBJ2-7	CSVVSPDRNSYEQYF	TGCAGCGTTGTTTCCCCGGACCGAAACTCCTACGAGCAGTACTTC
TRBV19	.	.	TRBJ2-3	CAIGSGDTQYF	TGTGCCATCGGCAGCGGAGATACGCAGTATTTT